The clone carrying this T cell receptor (beta chain) appeared a few times. Its antigen is as yet unknown. The data stem from a study of OX40 agonist ivuxolimab in advanced cancers. The CDR3 runs to 15 residues. Germline loops: CDR1 SGHVS, CDR2 FNYEAQ. J gave up 0 bases and V 3 bases, and 2 bases lay outside the gene matches. The study's findings and limits: Among T cells, CD8+ cells averaged more expanded clones than CD4+ cells. Clonal expansion was seen in CD4+ and CD8+ blood T cells by week 6 at 0.1 to 3.0 mg/kg. Patients with a partial response at 0.1-3.0 mg/kg had among the lowest clonal expansion.

Libraries were prepared by immunoSEQ multiplex PCR; TCRdb keeps only in-frame clonotypes and omits some of them. This table holds 25,000 to 30,000 clones, less than 80% found once. V and J are TRBV7-6 and TRBJ2-3; 8 positions agree with TRBD1. This TCR was recovered from an adult with an advanced solid tumor such as melanoma, head and neck, liver or kidney cancer. Material: CD4+ or CD8+ T cells sorted from blood, obtained in a trial of the OX40 agonist ivuxolimab. As DNA, the CDR3 is TGTGCCAGCAGCTTGGGACAGGCCAGCACAGATACGCAGTATTTT. Its translation: CASSLGQASTDTQYF.